This is a list of T cell receptor beta chains from one sample in a study of T cells in localized non-small cell lung cancer. Assay used: immunoSEQ multiplex PCR; TCRdb lists only in-frame clones, some missing. The sample holds some 2,700 clones, around a sixth seen once. Sequencing used lung tumor tissue, obtained before any cancer treatment. The receptors here all came from a man aged 40 to 69 with stage I lung adenocarcinoma. Each CDR3 is given with its conserved first and last residue. The D gene is left open where the match is weak. Expanded clones get a size class; other rows say once, few or many, or leave the size out.

len	abundance	d_gene	v_gene	j_gene	CDR3nt	CDR3aa
15	many	NA	TRBV11-3	TRBJ1-5	TGTGCCAGCAGCTTGGAAGGATCTAGCAATCAGCCCCAGCATTTT	CASSLEGSSNQPQHF
12	medium-sized	NA	TRBV6-8	TRBJ1-3	TGTGCCAGCATCTCCGTTGGAAACACCATATATTTT	CASISVGNTIYF
14	few	NA	TRBV19	TRBJ1-5	TGTGCCAGTAGTTCCGGGGAGGGGGATCAGCCCCAGCATTTT	CASSSGEGDQPQHF
19	medium-sized	TRBD1	TRBV6-8	TRBJ1-1	TGTGCCAGCAGTTACACATCAGGGGGTTCCACTTTCGGCAATGTTGAAGCTTTCTTT	CASSYTSGGSTFGNVEAFF
16	medium-sized	TRBD2	TRBV6-8	TRBJ2-1	TGTGCCAGCAGTTATCGGGGCGGGGGGAACTACAATGAGCAGTTCTTC	CASSYRGGGNYNEQFF
12	NA	NA	TRBV29-1	TRBJ2-5	TGCAGCGTTCGGACTCAGGGGGAGACCCAGTACTTC	CSVRTQGETQYF
14	NA	NA	TRBV18	TRBJ2-5	TGTGCCAGCTCACCAGGGATGTACCAAGAGACCCAGTACTTC	CASSPGMYQETQYF
15	few	NA	TRBV6-8	TRBJ2-7	TGTGCCAGCAGTTATAGAGGGGGTTCTTCCTACGAGCAGTACTTC	CASSYRGGSSYEQYF
14	NA	NA	TRBV10-1	TRBJ2-2	TGCGCCAGCAGGGTAGACTGGGACACCGGGGAGCTGTTTTTT	CASRVDWDTGELFF
14	few	TRBD2	TRBV28	TRBJ2-7	TGTGCCAGCAGTTTAAACGGGAGGTACGACGAGCAGTACTTC	CASSLNGRYDEQYF
14	few	NA	TRBV28	TRBJ1-1	TGTGCCAGCAGTTTATACAGCATGAACACTGAAGCTTTCTTT	CASSLYSMNTEAFF
14	medium-sized	NA	TRBV6-8	TRBJ1-2	TGTGCCAGCAGTTATCGACAGAGGAACTATGGCTACACCTTC	CASSYRQRNYGYTF
15	few	NA	TRBV14	TRBJ1-1	TGTGCCAGCAGCCAAGACCCCCGGACAACAGGTGGAGCTTTCTTT	CASSQDPRTTGGAFF
15	few	NA	TRBV30	TRBJ2-2	TGTGCCTGGAGTGTCTTAGCGGAGGCGACCGGGGAGCTGTTTTTT	CAWSVLAEATGELFF
13	NA	TRBD1	TRBV29-1	TRBJ2-4	TGCAGCGTCTCGACAAGGGACAGGAACATTCAGTACTTC	CSVSTRDRNIQYF
15	medium-sized	TRBD1	TRBV28	TRBJ1-6	TGTGCCAGCAGAAGTTTAGGGACAGGGTATTCACCCCTCCACTTT	CASRSLGTGYSPLHF
18	few	TRBD1	TRBV11-3	TRBJ2-3	TGTGCCAGCAGCTTAGGGGTGGGGACAGGCCTTAGCACAGATACGCAGTATTTT	CASSLGVGTGLSTDTQYF
12	few	NA	TRBV6-8	TRBJ2-1	TGTGCCAGCAGGTCTAGCGACAATGAGCAGTTCTTC	CASRSSDNEQFF
14	NA	NA	TRBV11-3	TRBJ1-2	TGTGCCAGCAGCCCGGTGGAGGGTGTCTATGGCTACACCTTC	CASSPVEGVYGYTF
15	NA	NA	TRBV10-3	TRBJ1-2	TGTGCCATCAGTGAGAGGGGCTCGGGGAACTATGGCTACACCTTC	CAISERGSGNYGYTF
17	many	NA	TRBV11-3	TRBJ2-1	TGTGCCAGCAGCTTAGTTGTGGGTATGGGCGTATTTGATGAGCAGTTCTTC	CASSLVVGMGVFDEQFF
16	medium-sized	NA	TRBV11-3	TRBJ2-3	TGTGCCAGCAGACGGGAAGTAGGGGGACCCCTGGATACGCAGTATTTT	CASRREVGGPLDTQYF
15	NA	TRBD2	TRBV18	TRBJ2-7	TGTGCCAGCTCACCCCGGGAGGGTTCCCGAGAGGAGCAGTACTTC	CASSPREGSREEQYF
13	medium-sized	NA	TRBV9	TRBJ1-6	TGTGCCAGCAGCAGGGCGAGTAATTCACCCCTCCACTTT	CASSRASNSPLHF
14	NA	NA	TRBV9	TRBJ2-3	TGTGCCAGCAGCGTAGCGGGAGTTGCAGATACGCAGTATTTT	CASSVAGVADTQYF
15	NA	NA	TRBV30	TRBJ2-7	TGTGCCTGGAGTGTCCCGAGACTAACATCCTACGAGCAGTACTTC	CAWSVPRLTSYEQYF
15	NA	NA	TRBV11-3	TRBJ2-1	TGTGCCAGCAGCTCTAGGGGGGGTACCTACAATGAGCAGTTCTTC	CASSSRGGTYNEQFF
16	NA	NA	TRBV19	TRBJ1-3	TGTGCCAGCTCTTCCCCCCCAGGGTCTGGTGGAAACACCATATATTTT	CASSSPPGSGGNTIYF
17	NA	NA	TRBV11-3	TRBJ2-1	TGTGCCAGCAGCTTAGATCCGCGGACAGTCCCTTACAATGAGCAGTTCTTC	CASSLDPRTVPYNEQFF
13	NA	TRBD1	TRBV12-5	TRBJ1-1	TGTGCTAGTGCCCAACAGGGGGGCACTGAAGCTTTCTTT	CASAQQGGTEAFF
15	NA	TRBD1	TRBV9	TRBJ1-4	TGTGCCAGCAGTGAACAGGGGGCAACTAATGAAAAACTGTTTTTT	CASSEQGATNEKLFF
15	NA	TRBD2	TRBV19	TRBJ2-5	TGTGCCAGTAGTGCCCCCGGGGCCGGGAGGGAGACCCAGTACTTC	CASSAPGAGRETQYF
17	NA	NA	TRBV11-3	TRBJ1-1	TGTGCCAGCAGCTTGGGAGGGACCAGGGCAATGAACACTGAAGCTTTCTTT	CASSLGGTRAMNTEAFF
17	NA	TRBD1	TRBV11-3	TRBJ1-2	TGTGCCAGCAGCCCACGAAGTCGGCAGGGGGCTAACTATGGCTACACCTTC	CASSPRSRQGANYGYTF
16	large	NA	TRBV19	TRBJ1-2	TGTGCCAGTAGTAACCGGGCCCCGGGCCCCAACTATGGCTACACCTTC	CASSNRAPGPNYGYTF
14	large	TRBD1	TRBV6-8	TRBJ1-2	TGTGCCAGCAGACCGATCGACAGGGAGGGTGGCTACACCTTC	CASRPIDREGGYTF
12	few	NA	TRBV6-8	TRBJ1-2	TGTGCCAGCCGAGTAGGGGGCTATGGCTACACCTTC	CASRVGGYGYTF
13	few	NA	TRBV6-8	TRBJ2-1	TGTGCCAGCAGTCTAGACGGACACAATGAGCAGTTCTTC	CASSLDGHNEQFF
14	NA	NA	TRBV18	TRBJ2-3	TGTGCCAGCTCACCACTAGCGAGGCGAGATACGCAGTATTTT	CASSPLARRDTQYF
17	NA	NA	TRBV28	TRBJ1-3	TGTGCCAGCAGTTCCCCTGCGCGGGGCCACTCTGGAAACACCATATATTTT	CASSSPARGHSGNTIYF
14	few	NA	TRBV5-1	TRBJ2-4	TGCGCCAGCAGCTTGGCGGGGGACCGGAACATTCAGTACTTC	CASSLAGDRNIQYF